This T cell receptor (beta chain) comes out of a study of T cell changes during pregnancy in multiple sclerosis. Only in-frame clones appear in the TCRdb table, and some are missing; sequencing was by immunoSEQ multiplex PCR. The sample lists some 75,000 clones, roughly 96% occurring once. CDR1 is LNHDA and CDR2 is SQIVND in the germline V gene (reference sequence). The CDR3 extends over 16 amino acids. V dropped 4 bases and J dropped 4 bases, with 17 bases sitting between them. The sequence was obtained from a female donor with multiple sclerosis, enrolled in a pregnancy study. Specimen: peripheral blood, collected in the second trimester of pregnancy. J is TRBJ1-5 and V is TRBV19, with D uncertain. The CDR3 bases are TGTGCCAGTAGTAAGCCCGCGAGGAAACGGAATCAGCCCCAGCATTTT. As protein: CASSKPARKRNQPQHF.